This record covers a single T cell receptor (beta chain). As processed by the authors: For nucleated cells, counts were estimated from reference gene primer amplification. Clones were sequenced by immunoSEQ multiplex PCR, and TCRdb holds only the in-frame ones, with some missing. For V, J and clone size, that table is used; D and trimming come from the DNA. The sample shows under 350,000 clones, almost 85% of them seen only once. The sample belongs to a study of blood T cell repertoires in COVID-19. As for the study in general: Italy, Spain and the United States were the sources of the convalescent and acute COVID-19 samples.

This CDR3 contains 13 residues. V was clipped by 3 bases and J by 5 bases, with 8 bases between them. Sequenced: peripheral blood. This TCR derives from a human donor in a cohort sampled during active COVID-19. The V and J genes are TRBV12-3 or TRBV12-4 and TRBJ1-5, with D possibly matching TRBD1 (5 bases). CDR3 in DNA: TGTGCCAGCAGTTTTTCAGGGCATCAGCCCCAGCATTTT. Translated: CASSFSGHQPQHF.